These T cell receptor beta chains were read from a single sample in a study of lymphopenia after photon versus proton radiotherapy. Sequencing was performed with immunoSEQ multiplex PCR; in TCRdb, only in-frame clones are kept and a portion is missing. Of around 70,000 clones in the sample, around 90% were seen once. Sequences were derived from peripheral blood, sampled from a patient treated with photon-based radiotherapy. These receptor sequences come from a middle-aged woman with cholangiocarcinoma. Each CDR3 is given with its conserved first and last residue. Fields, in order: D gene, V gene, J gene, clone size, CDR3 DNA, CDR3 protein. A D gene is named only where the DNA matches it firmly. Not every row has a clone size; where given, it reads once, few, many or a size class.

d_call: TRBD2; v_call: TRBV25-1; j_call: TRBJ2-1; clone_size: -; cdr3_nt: TGTGCCAGCAGTGAATCCCGACCGGGACTAGGTTTCGATGAGCAGTTCTTC; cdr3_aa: CASSESRPGLGFDEQFF
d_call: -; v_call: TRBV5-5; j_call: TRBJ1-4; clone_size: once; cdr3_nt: TGTGCCAGCAGCTGGAGACCGAATGAAAAACTGTTTTTT; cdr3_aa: CASSWRPNEKLFF
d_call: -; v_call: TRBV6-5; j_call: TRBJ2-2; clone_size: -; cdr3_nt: TGTGCCAGCAGCCTCTGGAGCCAGGACACCGGGGAGCTGTTTTTT; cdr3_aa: CASSLWSQDTGELFF
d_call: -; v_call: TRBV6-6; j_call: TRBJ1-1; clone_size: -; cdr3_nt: TGTGCCAGCAGTCAGCTCGTGAACACTGAAGCTTTCTTT; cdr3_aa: CASSQLVNTEAFF
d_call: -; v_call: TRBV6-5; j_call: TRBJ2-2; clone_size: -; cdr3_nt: TGTGCCAGCAGTTACCATAGCGGAGCCAACACCGGGGAGCTGTTTTTT; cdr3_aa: CASSYHSGANTGELFF
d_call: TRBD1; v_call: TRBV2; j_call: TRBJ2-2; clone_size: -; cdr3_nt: TGTGCCAGCTCCGAACAGGGGGCACCCGGGGAGCTGTTTTTT; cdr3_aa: CASSEQGAPGELFF
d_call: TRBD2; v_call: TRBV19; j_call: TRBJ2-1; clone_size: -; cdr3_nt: TGTGCCAGTAGGGGTGAGCGGGGGGGTTCTAATGAGCAGTTCTTC; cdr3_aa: CASRGERGGSNEQFF
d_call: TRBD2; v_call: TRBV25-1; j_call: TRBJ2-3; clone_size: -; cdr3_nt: TGTGCCAGCAGCAAAAGCGCGGGAGCCTCAGATACGCAGTATTTT; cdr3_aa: CASSKSAGASDTQYF
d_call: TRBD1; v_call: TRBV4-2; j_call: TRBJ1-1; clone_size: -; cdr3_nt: TGTGCCAGCAGCCAAGATCAAGTGTCCGGGACAGGGGGTGCCAACACTGAAGCTTTCTTT; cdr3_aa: CASSQDQVSGTGGANTEAFF
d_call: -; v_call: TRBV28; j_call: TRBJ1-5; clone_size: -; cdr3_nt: TGTGCCAGCTTCGGGGGATCGAAGGGCAATCAGCCCCAGCATTTT; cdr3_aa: CASFGGSKGNQPQHF
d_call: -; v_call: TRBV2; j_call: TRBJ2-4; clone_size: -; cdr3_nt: TGTGCCAGCAGTTACAGGGACAAAAACATTCAGTACTTC; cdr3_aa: CASSYRDKNIQYF
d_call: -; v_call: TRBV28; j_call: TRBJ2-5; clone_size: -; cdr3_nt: TGTGCCAGCAGTTTGACGGCGGGGGAGACCCAGTACTTC; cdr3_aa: CASSLTAGETQYF
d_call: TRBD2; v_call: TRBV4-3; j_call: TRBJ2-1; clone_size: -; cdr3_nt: TGCGCCAGCAGCCAAGAATCGGGACTAGCGCGCTACAATGAGCAGTTCTTC; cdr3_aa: CASSQESGLARYNEQFF
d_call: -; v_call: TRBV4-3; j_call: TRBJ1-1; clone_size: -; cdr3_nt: TGCGCCAGCAGCCAAGGTGACAGGTGGACTGAAGCTTTCTTT; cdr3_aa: CASSQGDRWTEAFF
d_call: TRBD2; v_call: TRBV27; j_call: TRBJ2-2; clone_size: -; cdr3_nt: TGTGCCAGCAGTCCCGGGACTAGCGGGAGTAGGAGCGGGGAGCTGTTTTTT; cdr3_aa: CASSPGTSGSRSGELFF
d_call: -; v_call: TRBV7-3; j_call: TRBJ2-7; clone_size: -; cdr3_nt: TGTGCCAGCAGGACCACATCCTACGAGCAGTACTTC; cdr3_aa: CASRTTSYEQYF
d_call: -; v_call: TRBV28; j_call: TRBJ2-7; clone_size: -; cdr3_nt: TGTGCCAGCAGAAGGGGGGCAGGTGAGCAGTACTTC; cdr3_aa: CASRRGAGEQYF
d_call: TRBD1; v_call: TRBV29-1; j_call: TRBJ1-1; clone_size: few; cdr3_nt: TGCAGCGTCGGGACAGGGGGGAGTCATGAAGCTTTCTTT; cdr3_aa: CSVGTGGSHEAFF
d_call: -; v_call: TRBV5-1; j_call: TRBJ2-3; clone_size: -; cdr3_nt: TGCGCCAGCAGCGATGCATGGGCATTTAGCACAGATACGCAGTATTTT; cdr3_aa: CASSDAWAFSTDTQYF
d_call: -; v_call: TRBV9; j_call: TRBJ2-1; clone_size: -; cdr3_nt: TGTGCCAGCAGCGCCAGACCCAGCTCCTACAATGAGCAGTTCTTC; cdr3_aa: CASSARPSSYNEQFF
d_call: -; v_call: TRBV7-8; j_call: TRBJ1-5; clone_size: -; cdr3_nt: TGTGCCAGCAGCCCCCGCGGAGGGAGCAATCAGCCCCAGCATTTT; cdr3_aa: CASSPRGGSNQPQHF
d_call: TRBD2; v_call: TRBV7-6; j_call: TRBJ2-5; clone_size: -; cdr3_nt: TGTGCCAGCAGCTTATATAAACGCGGGACTAGCGGGGGGGAAGAGACCCAGTACTTC; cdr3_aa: CASSLYKRGTSGGEETQYF
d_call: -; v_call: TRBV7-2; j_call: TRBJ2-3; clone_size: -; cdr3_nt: TGTGCCAGCAGCTTAGTAAGGAAAGATACGCAGTATTTT; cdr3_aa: CASSLVRKDTQYF
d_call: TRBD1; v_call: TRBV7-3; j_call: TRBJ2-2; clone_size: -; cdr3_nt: TGTGCCAGCAGCCCTCCGGGGACAGGGCGTACCGGGGAGCTGTTTTTT; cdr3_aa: CASSPPGTGRTGELFF
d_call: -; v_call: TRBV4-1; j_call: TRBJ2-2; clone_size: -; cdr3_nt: TGCGCCAGCAGCCAAGAAAAAACGGGGATGTGGGAGCTGTTTTTT; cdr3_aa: CASSQEKTGMWELFF
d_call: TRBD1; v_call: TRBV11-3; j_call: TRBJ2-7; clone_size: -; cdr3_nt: TGTGCCAGCAGCCGGGGGACAGGGAAGGTGTACTTC; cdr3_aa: CASSRGTGKVYF
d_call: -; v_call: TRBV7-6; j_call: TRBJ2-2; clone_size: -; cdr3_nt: TGTGCCAGCAGCTTCGGAGCGAACACCGGGGAGCTGTTTTTT; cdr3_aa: CASSFGANTGELFF
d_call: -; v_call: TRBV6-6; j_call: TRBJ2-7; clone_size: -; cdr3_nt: TGTGCCAGCAAAGGACAGAATCCTCTCTACGAGCAGTACTTC; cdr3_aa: CASKGQNPLYEQYF
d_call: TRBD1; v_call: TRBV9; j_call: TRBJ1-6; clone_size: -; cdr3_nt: TGTGCCAGCAGCCCTTCATTGTCGGGACAGGGAGGTTCACCCCTCCACTTT; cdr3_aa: CASSPSLSGQGGSPLHF
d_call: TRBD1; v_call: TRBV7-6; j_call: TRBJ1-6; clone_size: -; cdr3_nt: TGTGCCAGCAGCTTAGGCAGGGGGGCTAATTCACCCCTCCACTTT; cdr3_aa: CASSLGRGANSPLHF
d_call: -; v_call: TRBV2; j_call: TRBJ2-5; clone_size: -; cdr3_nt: TGTGCCAGCAGAAGCCCGTCGGGCCAAGAGACCCAGTACTTC; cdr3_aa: CASRSPSGQETQYF
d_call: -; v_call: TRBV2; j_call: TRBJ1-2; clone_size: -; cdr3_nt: TGTGCCAGCAGCATAAACGAGTATGGCTACACCTTC; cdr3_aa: CASSINEYGYTF
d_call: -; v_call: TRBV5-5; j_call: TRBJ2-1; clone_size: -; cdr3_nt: TGTGCCAGCAGACTTACCTCCGGGACTTTTTACAATGAGCAGTTCTTC; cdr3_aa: CASRLTSGTFYNEQFF
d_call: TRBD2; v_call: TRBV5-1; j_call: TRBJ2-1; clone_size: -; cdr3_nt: TGCGCCAGCAGTAGTGGACTAGCAGGTGAGCAGTTCTTC; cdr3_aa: CASSSGLAGEQFF
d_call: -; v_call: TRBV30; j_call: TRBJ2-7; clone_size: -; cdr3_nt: TGTGCCTGGAGTGTGGGCGGCTACGAGCAGTACTTC; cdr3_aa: CAWSVGGYEQYF
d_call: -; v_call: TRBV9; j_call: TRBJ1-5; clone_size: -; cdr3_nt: TGTGCCAGCAGCGTAGAAGGGGAGAGGGGCCAGCCCCAGCATTTT; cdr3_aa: CASSVEGERGQPQHF
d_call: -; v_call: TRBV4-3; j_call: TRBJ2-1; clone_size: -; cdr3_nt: TGCGCCAGCAGCCAAGACCGTCTGGGGGGTGGGTACAATGAGCAGTTCTTC; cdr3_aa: CASSQDRLGGGYNEQFF
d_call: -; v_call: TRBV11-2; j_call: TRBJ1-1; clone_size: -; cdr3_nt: TGTGCCAGCAGCTTAGCGGGGAACACTGAAGCTTTCTTT; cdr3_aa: CASSLAGNTEAFF
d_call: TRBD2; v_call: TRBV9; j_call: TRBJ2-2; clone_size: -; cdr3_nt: TGTGCCAGCAGCGTAACTAGCGGTGGAATAGGGGGCACCGGGGAGCTGTTTTTT; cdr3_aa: CASSVTSGGIGGTGELFF
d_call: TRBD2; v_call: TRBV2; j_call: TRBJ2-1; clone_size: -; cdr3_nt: TGTGCCAGCATCGACGGACTAGCGGGCGGGGAAAACAATGAGCAGTTCTTC; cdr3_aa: CASIDGLAGGENNEQFF
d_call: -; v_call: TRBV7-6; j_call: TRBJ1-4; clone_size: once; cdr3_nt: TGTGCCAGCAGCTGGCAGTGGGACGAAAAACTGTTTTTT; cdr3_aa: CASSWQWDEKLFF
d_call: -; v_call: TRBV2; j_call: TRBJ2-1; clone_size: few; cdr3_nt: TGTGCCAGCTCCACGGATAGCTCCTACAATGAGCAGTTCTTC; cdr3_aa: CASSTDSSYNEQFF
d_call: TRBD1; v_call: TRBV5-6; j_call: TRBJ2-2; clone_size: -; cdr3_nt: TGTGCCAGCAGCATGGGACAGGGGGCTGGCGGGGAGCTGTTTTTT; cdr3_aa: CASSMGQGAGGELFF
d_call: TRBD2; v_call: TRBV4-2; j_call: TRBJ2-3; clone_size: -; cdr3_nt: TGTGCCAGCAGCCAAGGCACTAGCGGGGGGCTTACCACAGATACGCAGTATTTT; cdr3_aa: CASSQGTSGGLTTDTQYF
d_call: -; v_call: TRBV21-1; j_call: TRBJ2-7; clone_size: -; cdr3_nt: TGTGCCGGCACCACGACGGACTCCTACGAGCAGTACTTC; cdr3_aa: CAGTTTDSYEQYF
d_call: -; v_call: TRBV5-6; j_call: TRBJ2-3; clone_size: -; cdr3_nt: TGTGCCAGCAGCGGTCGGGGCAGGAAACCCGCAGATACGCAGTATTTT; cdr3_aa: CASSGRGRKPADTQYF
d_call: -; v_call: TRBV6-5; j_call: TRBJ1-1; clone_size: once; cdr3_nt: TGTGCCAGCAGTTACCAACAGGGTATCGGGACTGAAGCTTTCTTT; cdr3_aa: CASSYQQGIGTEAFF
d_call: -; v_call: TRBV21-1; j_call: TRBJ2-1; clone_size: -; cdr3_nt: TGTGCCAGCATACCGGGACTAGCTACGGGTGAGCAGTTCTTC; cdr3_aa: CASIPGLATGEQFF
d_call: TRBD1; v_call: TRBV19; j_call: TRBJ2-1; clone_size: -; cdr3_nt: TGTGCCAGTAGTATTTGGGACAGGGACCATGAGCAGTTCTTC; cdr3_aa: CASSIWDRDHEQFF